A single sample is the source of the 8 T cell receptor beta chains below, sequenced in a study of regulatory T cells in long-lasting Graves disease (dated by TCRdb to the early 2020s). The library relied on multiplex PCR. The sequencer was an Illumina HiSeq 4000. CDR3 regions were amplified by Arm-PCR with iRepertoire HTBI primers to construct TCR beta libraries. Clones were called with MiXCR by TCRdb after fastp trimmed the public reads at Q25, and only in-frame beta chains were retained. CDR3 protein sequences are deduplicated, and each keeps its most common genes and DNA. This sample has hundreds of thousands of distinct CDR3 sequences in its table, and about 16% of those were observed once. The top ten clones comprise 15% to 20% of the sample. The sample's time point label is to be understood as: newly diagnosed GD, antithyroid drugs for less than 3 months. RNA was extracted from PBMCs in TRIzol for both TCR sequencing and RNA sequencing.

The sample was also linked to a second study, of T cells in Graves' hyperthyroidism and ophthalmopathy.

This specimen was peripheral blood mononuclear cells (PBMCs), taken at new diagnosis, from a patient treated with antithyroid drugs. These receptors came from a woman younger than 45 with Graves disease. Donor details come from another sample of the same person, matched by shared clones.

This clonotype was recorded a few times. The chain links TRBV28 to TRBJ2-5; TRBD1 is a possible D gene (6 bases). The CDR3 covers 12 residues. V shed 8 bases and J shed 2 bases, with 9 bases lying between them. Germline V gives CDR1 MDHEN, CDR2 SYDVKM. The chain's CDR3 is CASGQLQETQYF. The CDR3 region has the DNA TGTGCCAGCGGACAGCTGCAAGAGACCCAGTACTTC.

The V call is TRBV6-2 or TRBV6-3, the J call TRBJ1-3; a weak D match, TRBD1 (6 bases). CDR3 length: 15 amino acids. CDR1 and CDR2 (germline): MNHEY, SVGEGT. The V end was cut by 0 bases, the J end by 6 bases, with 12 bases between. The CDR3 spells CASSYSRRGENTIYF. In DNA, the CDR3 is TGTGCCAGCAGTTACTCGCGCAGGGGTGAAAACACCATATATTTT.

The genes are TRBV4-1 and TRBJ2-7; a possible D gene is TRBD2 (5 bases). The V gene's germline CDR1 is MGHRA and CDR2 YSYEKL. The CDR3 sequence is 13 residues long. V shed 2 bases and J shed 4 bases, with 9 bases lying between them. The CDR3 loop is CASSQPGLYEQYF. CDR3 nucleotide sequence: TGCGCCAGCAGCCAACCCGGACTTTACGAGCAGTACTTC.

This chain links TRBV5-1 with TRBJ2-5; tentative D call: TRBD1 (5 bases). Germline lookup yields CDR1 SGHRS and CDR2 YFSETQ. Trimming shortened V by 4 bases and J by 0 bases, and 13 bases separated the two germline ends. This CDR3 contains 15 residues. The CDR3 region is CASSHTTGDQETQYF. CDR3 sequence (DNA): TGCGCCAGCAGCCACACTACAGGAGACCAAGAGACCCAGTACTTC.

This clonotype was found many times. V usage is TRBV2 and J usage is TRBJ1-2; a weak D match, TRBD1 (6 bases). The CDR3 is 13 amino acids. The V gene's germline CDR1 is SNHLY and CDR2 FYNNEI. V lost 3 bases to trimming and J lost 5 bases, with 10 bases between them. The DNA for the CDR3 is TGTGCCAGCAGTGACTGGACAGAGTATGGCTACACCTTC. Its translation is CASSDWTEYGYTF.

The chain couples TRBV7-2 to TRBJ2-2; D ambiguous. The germline V gene encodes CDR1 SGHTA and CDR2 FQGNSA. The V end lost 5 bases, the J end lost 8 bases, and 15 bases lay between the germline ends. The CDR3 is 14 residues long. CDR3 in amino acids: CASSPPNGLGELFF. CDR3 DNA sequence: TGTGCCAGCAGCCCCCCAAATGGTCTAGGGGAGCTGTTTTTT.

This clonotype was counted many times. V is TRBV5-1 and J is TRBJ1-1; D is perhaps TRBD1 (5 bases). The CDR3 contains 16 residues. Germline values: CDR1 SGHRS, CDR2 YFSETQ. V gave up 4 bases and J gave up 3 bases, with 19 bases separating them. CDR3 loop: CASSQTTAGGYTEAFF. DNA for the CDR3: TGCGCCAGCAGCCAGACGACAGCGGGTGGGTACACTGAAGCTTTCTTT.

This clonotype was detected many times. The rearrangement uses TRBV12-3 or TRBV12-4 and TRBJ1-2; D ambiguous. CDR3 length: 15 residues. Between the trimmed V and J ends, which lost 2 bases and 2 bases, there was a span of 12 bases. CDR3: CASSLFGQMNYGYTF. In DNA, the CDR3 is TGTGCCAGCAGTTTATTTGGGCAGATGAACTATGGCTACACCTTC.